This entry concerns a single T cell receptor (beta chain). The target antigen is unknown. The data stem from a study of STAT3 mutations in large granular lymphocyte leukemia. Study overall: Immunosuppressive therapy was given to more than half of T-LGLL patients.

Generated by immunoSEQ multiplex PCR, the TCRdb table keeps only in-frame clones and is missing some. The sample records 10,000 to 15,000 clones, roughly 80% being singletons. The CDR3 spans 12 residues. Trimming stripped 7 bases from V and 1 base from J, with 10 bases between. Germline CDR1 GTSNPN, CDR2 SVGIG (reference sequence). Study results and limitations: Every T-cell large granular lymphocyte leukemia patient had at least one immunodominant TCR beta clonotype.

The sample comprised peripheral blood mononuclear cells. The V call is TRBV30, the J call TRBJ1-1; no firm D call. This clonotype was sampled from a man in his sixties with T-cell large granular lymphocyte leukemia. Some clones in this sample may be carry-over from other donors' samples. The CDR3 sequence is CASTTGNTEAFF. The CDR3 DNA reads TGTGCCTCTACGACGGGGAACACTGAAGCTTTCTTT.